The T cell receptor beta chain under discussion was sequenced for a study of T cells in Graves' hyperthyroidism and ophthalmopathy. Findings and limits, study-wide: Stable hyperthyroidism was separated from ophthalmopathy by a model based on 13 V-J features. Appearing also in blood were most of the thyroid clonotypes expanded above 0.001.

Uncontrolled infections, other autoimmune diseases, pregnancy or lactation led to exclusion of patients. TCR beta CDR3 regions were amplified from RNA. Initially, a first-round RT-PCR of the TCR CDR3 employed the HTBI primer set. One entry per CDR3 protein, called by TCRdb with MiXCR from the multiplex PCR reads. The sample holds approximately 700,000 distinct CDR3 sequences, roughly 46% seen once. This clonotype occurred once. The antigen is undetermined. The germline CDR1 and CDR2 sequences are SQVTM and ANQGSEA. The CDR3 has 10 amino acids. V was trimmed by 4 bases and J by 5 bases, leaving 5 bases between them.

Sequencing used peripheral blood or thyroid tissue (not recorded which). The genes are TRBV29-1 and TRBJ1-1; D uncertain. The TCR comes from an adult man with Graves' disease, either hyperthyroidism or ophthalmopathy (not recorded which). In nucleotides, the CDR3 is TGCAGCGTTGGAGAGACTGAAGCTTTCTTT. It encodes CSVGETEAFF. Variable domain in full (rest from reference TRBV29-1 and TRBJ1-1): SAVISQKPSRDICQRGTSLTIQCQVDSQVTMMFWYRQQPGQSLTLIATANQGSEATYESGFVIDKFPISRPNLTFSTLTVSNMSPEDSSIYLCSVGETEAFFGQGTRLTVV.